This TCR beta chain derives from a study of T cell responses to AZD1222 COVID-19 vaccine. Study-level findings and limits: It should be noted that donors were predominantly white British and more often female, and clonal diversity was possibly underestimated. There were vaccine-associated CD4 TCRs across spike, dominant at 160-218 and 743-854.

Method: immunoSEQ multiplex PCR; TCRdb's copy keeps in-frame clones and lacks some. The top ten clones hold approximately 3.3% of a sample with about 150,000 clones, roughly 90% of them seen once. Both about-4-week and about-12-week second-dose recipients were combined. To note about this clone: What it recognizes is unknown.

With 2 bases removed from V and 6 bases from J, the gap between germline ends came to 14 bases. The CDR3 is 15 residues long. The V gene's germline CDR1 is MNHNS and CDR2 SASEGT. This sequence joins TRBV6-1 and TRBJ1-5; D is uncertain. This receptor was identified in an adult who received the AZD1222 COVID-19 vaccine. The sample was peripheral blood, taken 28 days after the second AZD1222 dose. The CDR3 sequence is CASSELGGYGQPQHF. The CDR3 DNA reads as TGTGCCAGCAGTGAACTCGGAGGGTACGGTCAGCCCCAGCATTTT.